These 9 T cell receptor beta chains were all obtained from the same sample, sequenced in a study of cytotoxic CD8 clonotypes in ibrutinib-treated CLL. Produced via immunoSEQ multiplex PCR; TCRdb's table is partial and in-frame only. This repertoire shows fewer than 300,000 clones, 65% to 85% found once; its top ten account for around 5.3%. Sequencing was performed on PBMCs, taken at disease progression, from a patient treated with ibrutinib. The receptor set was obtained from a human donor with chronic lymphocytic leukemia.

The gene calls are TRBV6-6 and TRBJ2-1; D is possibly TRBD1 (6 bases). Trimming left V 5 bases short and J 6 bases short, with 14 bases between. The CDR3 consists of 14 residues. CDR1 and CDR2 (germline): MNHNY, SVGAGI (reference sequence). The CDR3 protein is CASSLGGAGNEQFF. The CDR3 DNA follows: TGTGCCAGCAGTCTAGGGGGAGCCGGCAATGAGCAGTTCTTC.

The genes are TRBV6-6 and TRBJ1-5; D is undetermined. The CDR3 covers 13 residues. Trimming stripped 8 bases from V and 8 bases from J, with 16 bases between. The germline V gene has CDR1 MNHNY and CDR2 SVGAGI (reference sequence). As DNA, the CDR3 is TGTGCCAGCGAGGAGGGAGGCTGGGAGCCCCAGCATTTT. Protein sequence: CASEEGGWEPQHF.

The V call is TRBV7-3, the J call TRBJ1-2, with a possible D match to TRBD1 (5 bases). Germline loops: CDR1 SGHTA, CDR2 FQGTGA. The V end lost 5 bases, the J end lost 4 bases, and 11 bases lay between the germline ends. There are 13 residues in the CDR3. CDR3 residues: CASSPTGSYGYTF. Here the CDR3 DNA reads TGTGCCAGCAGCCCCACAGGAAGCTATGGCTACACCTTC.

The chain uses TRBV7-6 and TRBJ2-7; 9 bases line up with TRBD2. CDR1 and CDR2 (germline): SGHVS, FNYEAQ. The CDR3 has 16 residues. Unmatched junction bases numbered 10, after V lost 0 bases and J lost 7 bases. CDR3 region: CASSLATQALAGEQYF. The CDR3 DNA sequence: TGTGCCAGCAGCTTAGCGACACAAGCACTAGCGGGTGAGCAGTACTTC.

The J gene is TRBJ2-7, the V gene TRBV27; perhaps D is TRBD1 or TRBD2 (5 bases each). V was trimmed by 6 bases and J by 3 bases, leaving 12 bases between them. CDR1 MNHEY and CDR2 SMNVEV come from the germline V gene (reference sequence). CDR3 length: 13 amino acids. CDR3 loop: CASSIRDGYEQYF. In DNA, the CDR3 is TGTGCCAGCAGCATCCGGGACGGCTACGAGCAGTACTTC.

The genes are TRBV7-9 and TRBJ2-7; TRBD2 matches at 9 bases. CDR1 is SEHNR, CDR2 FQNEAQ, per germline (reference sequence). V shed 5 bases and J 0 bases; nucleotides not matched to a gene: 5. The CDR3 contains 15 residues. CDR3 nucleotide sequence: TGTGCCAGCAGCCCGACTAGCGGATCCTCCTACGAGCAGTACTTC. Amino acid sequence: CASSPTSGSSYEQYF.

The V gene is TRBV19, the J gene TRBJ1-6, with D possibly matching TRBD1 (6 bases). V lost 4 bases to trimming and J lost 10 bases, with 14 bases between them. CDR1 is LNHDA, CDR2 SQIVND, per germline (reference sequence). This CDR3 contains 14 residues. The CDR3 here is CASSRGARESPLHF. In DNA form, the CDR3 reads TGTGCCAGTAGTAGGGGGGCGCGGGAATCACCCCTCCACTTT.

V usage is TRBV7-2 and J usage is TRBJ2-7; 14 bases are shared with TRBD2. Per germline, CDR1 SGHTA and CDR2 FQGNSA. The trim removed 7 bases at V and 4 bases at J, leaving 15 bases unmatched. This CDR3 spans 18 amino acids. Here the CDR3 reads CASTLLVGLAGVRYEQYF. The CDR3, as DNA: TGTGCCAGCACCCTTTTGGTGGGACTAGCGGGAGTTCGTTACGAGCAGTACTTC.

V and J are TRBV5-4 and TRBJ2-3; 7 nucleotides agree with TRBD2. The CDR3 contains 13 residues. With 4 bases clipped from V and 5 bases from J, the junction kept 4 bases outside the gene matches. In germline, CDR1 is SGHNT, CDR2 YYREEE (reference sequence). This CDR3 is CASSPGLQDTQYF. The DNA for the CDR3 is TGTGCCAGCAGCCCGGGACTACAAGATACGCAGTATTTT. Full variable domain (remainder filled in from reference TRBV5-4 and TRBJ2-3): ETGVTQSPTHLIKTRGQQVTLRCSSQSGHNTVSWYQQALGQGPQFIFQYYREEENGRGNFPPRFSGLQFPNYSSELNVNALELDDSALYLCASSPGLQDTQYFGPGTRLTVL.